The rows below give T cell receptor beta chains drawn from one sample of a study of T cell clones after liver transplantation. Sequenced by immunoSEQ multiplex PCR; TCRdb stores in-frame clones only, minus some. The data contain some 110,000 clones, about nine tenths of them singletons. Source: CD4+ T cells from blood, taken 12 months after liver transplant. Receptor source: a human patient who received a liver transplant. Some T cells here may be from the graft donor. CDR3s include the opening cysteine and the closing phenylalanine or tryptophan. Each record gives: V gene, J gene, D gene, clone size, CDR3 protein, CDR3 DNA. D genes are given only for firm matches. The size entry is marked missing in some rows and otherwise reads once, few, many or a size class.

v_call: TRBV4-1; j_call: TRBJ1-1; d_call: .; clone_size: .; cdr3_aa: CASSQPGMNTEAFF; cdr3_nt: TGCGCCAGCAGCCAACCGGGAATGAACACTGAAGCTTTCTTT
v_call: TRBV1; j_call: TRBJ2-1; d_call: .; clone_size: once; cdr3_aa: CTSSQDCASGRAGNEQFF; cdr3_nt: TGCACCAGCAGCCAAGACTGTGCTAGCGGGAGGGCCGGTAATGAGCAGTTCTTC
v_call: TRBV5-4; j_call: TRBJ1-1; d_call: TRBD1; clone_size: .; cdr3_aa: CASSYDRVGTEAFF; cdr3_nt: TGTGCCAGCAGCTATGACAGGGTTGGCACTGAAGCTTTCTTT
v_call: TRBV12-5; j_call: TRBJ2-7; d_call: TRBD1; clone_size: .; cdr3_aa: CASGLARGTGGTYEQYF; cdr3_nt: TGTGCTAGTGGTTTGGCTCGTGGGACAGGGGGCACCTACGAGCAGTACTTC
v_call: TRBV19; j_call: TRBJ2-2; d_call: .; clone_size: .; cdr3_aa: CASHSGTGYTGELFF; cdr3_nt: TGTGCCAGCCACTCCGGGACCGGATACACCGGGGAGCTGTTTTTT
v_call: TRBV19; j_call: TRBJ2-7; d_call: .; clone_size: .; cdr3_aa: CASSIRAILGGEQYF; cdr3_nt: TGTGCCAGTAGTATAAGAGCGATTCTGGGTGGCGAGCAGTACTTC
v_call: TRBV5-1; j_call: TRBJ1-4; d_call: TRBD1; clone_size: .; cdr3_aa: CASSPPGQGFEKLFF; cdr3_nt: TGCGCCAGCAGCCCGCCGGGACAGGGTTTTGAAAAACTGTTTTTT
v_call: TRBV28; j_call: TRBJ1-2; d_call: .; clone_size: .; cdr3_aa: CATFKAGDGSGYTF; cdr3_nt: TGTGCCACCTTCAAGGCAGGGGATGGTAGTGGCTACACCTTC
v_call: TRBV7-6; j_call: TRBJ1-1; d_call: TRBD1; clone_size: .; cdr3_aa: CASSLGADRGVTEAFF; cdr3_nt: TGTGCCAGCAGCTTAGGCGCCGACAGGGGAGTAACTGAAGCTTTCTTT
v_call: TRBV18; j_call: TRBJ2-2; d_call: TRBD1; clone_size: .; cdr3_aa: CASSATGDTGELFF; cdr3_nt: TGTGCCAGCTCAGCGACAGGGGATACCGGGGAGCTGTTTTTT
v_call: TRBV11-2; j_call: TRBJ2-7; d_call: TRBD2; clone_size: .; cdr3_aa: CASSLGLVNEQYF; cdr3_nt: TGTGCCAGCAGCTTGGGACTAGTAAACGAGCAGTACTTC
v_call: TRBV7-2; j_call: TRBJ1-4; d_call: .; clone_size: .; cdr3_aa: CASSLGSENREKLFF; cdr3_nt: TGTGCCAGCAGCTTAGGGTCGGAAAACCGAGAAAAACTGTTTTTT
v_call: TRBV9; j_call: TRBJ2-5; d_call: .; clone_size: .; cdr3_aa: CASRWEQGRTQYF; cdr3_nt: TGTGCCAGCAGATGGGAACAGGGCCGGACCCAGTACTTC
v_call: TRBV2; j_call: TRBJ2-7; d_call: TRBD2; clone_size: .; cdr3_aa: CASSLAGLAAWNEQYF; cdr3_nt: TGTGCCAGCAGCCTAGCCGGCCTAGCGGCCTGGAACGAGCAGTACTTC
v_call: TRBV6-5; j_call: TRBJ2-5; d_call: TRBD2; clone_size: .; cdr3_aa: CASASGTETQYF; cdr3_nt: TGTGCCAGCGCTAGCGGGACGGAGACCCAGTACTTC
v_call: TRBV7-9; j_call: TRBJ1-1; d_call: .; clone_size: .; cdr3_aa: CASSLADLEAFF; cdr3_nt: TGTGCCAGCAGCTTAGCCGACCTTGAAGCTTTCTTT
v_call: TRBV6-5; j_call: TRBJ1-1; d_call: TRBD1; clone_size: .; cdr3_aa: CASSYTYRGTEAFF; cdr3_nt: TGTGCCAGCAGTTACACATACAGGGGTACTGAAGCTTTCTTT
v_call: TRBV7-9; j_call: TRBJ1-4; d_call: .; clone_size: .; cdr3_aa: CASSFASNEKLFF; cdr3_nt: TGTGCCAGCAGCTTCGCGTCTAATGAAAAACTGTTTTTT
v_call: TRBV19; j_call: TRBJ2-5; d_call: .; clone_size: .; cdr3_aa: CASTGPREETQYF; cdr3_nt: TGTGCCAGTACCGGCCCCAGGGAAGAGACCCAGTACTTC
v_call: TRBV25-1; j_call: TRBJ2-3; d_call: TRBD1; clone_size: .; cdr3_aa: CASSVDEQGSTDTQYF; cdr3_nt: TGTGCCAGCAGTGTAGACGAACAGGGGAGCACAGATACGCAGTATTTT
v_call: TRBV18; j_call: TRBJ1-2; d_call: .; clone_size: .; cdr3_aa: CASSPPGGAPNGYTF; cdr3_nt: TGTGCCAGCTCACCACCGGGAGGGGCGCCTAATGGCTACACCTTC
v_call: TRBV5-6; j_call: TRBJ2-5; d_call: .; clone_size: .; cdr3_aa: CASSLGQGGFWETQYF; cdr3_nt: TGTGCCAGCAGCTTGGGACAGGGAGGCTTTTGGGAGACCCAGTACTTC
v_call: TRBV19; j_call: TRBJ1-2; d_call: TRBD1; clone_size: .; cdr3_aa: CASSMAGQGAANYGYTF; cdr3_nt: TGTGCCAGTAGTATGGCGGGACAGGGGGCCGCTAACTATGGCTACACCTTC
v_call: TRBV28; j_call: TRBJ1-2; d_call: .; clone_size: .; cdr3_aa: CASSQSGTRYGYTF; cdr3_nt: TGTGCCAGCAGCCAATCCGGGACAAGGTATGGCTACACCTTC
v_call: TRBV14; j_call: TRBJ2-1; d_call: .; clone_size: once; cdr3_aa: CASSQDIRTNSEQFF; cdr3_nt: TGTGCCAGCAGCCAAGATATCAGGACTAATAGTGAGCAGTTCTTC
v_call: TRBV7-9; j_call: TRBJ2-2; d_call: .; clone_size: .; cdr3_aa: CASSLAWGNRNTGELFF; cdr3_nt: TGTGCCAGCAGCTTAGCGTGGGGCAATCGGAACACCGGGGAGCTGTTTTTT
v_call: TRBV6-1; j_call: TRBJ1-3; d_call: .; clone_size: .; cdr3_aa: CASSEVRPNSGNTIYF; cdr3_nt: TGTGCCAGCAGTGAAGTCAGGCCAAACTCTGGAAACACCATATATTTT
v_call: TRBV7-6; j_call: TRBJ2-1; d_call: TRBD2; clone_size: .; cdr3_aa: CASSSLPPTGGSNEQFF; cdr3_nt: TGTGCCAGCAGCTCACTCCCCCCAACGGGAGGTAGTAATGAGCAGTTCTTC
v_call: TRBV28; j_call: TRBJ2-7; d_call: .; clone_size: .; cdr3_aa: CASSSAARVAKNSEQYF; cdr3_nt: TGTGCCAGCAGTTCGGCCGCTAGGGTAGCAAAGAATTCCGAGCAGTACTTC
v_call: TRBV19; j_call: TRBJ1-2; d_call: .; clone_size: .; cdr3_aa: CASSREYGHTF; cdr3_nt: TGTGCCAGCTCACGAGAGTACGGACACACCTTC
v_call: TRBV19; j_call: TRBJ1-5; d_call: .; clone_size: .; cdr3_aa: CASGNRDKSNQPQHF; cdr3_nt: TGTGCCAGTGGGAACCGGGACAAGAGCAATCAGCCCCAGCATTTT
v_call: TRBV29-1; j_call: TRBJ2-7; d_call: TRBD2; clone_size: .; cdr3_aa: CSGEAGTSSYEQYF; cdr3_nt: TGCAGCGGCGAGGCCGGGACTAGCTCCTACGAGCAGTACTTC
v_call: TRBV9; j_call: TRBJ2-2; d_call: .; clone_size: .; cdr3_aa: CASSVAWVGGELFF; cdr3_nt: TGTGCCAGCAGCGTAGCGTGGGTTGGAGGGGAGCTGTTTTTT
v_call: TRBV27; j_call: TRBJ1-5; d_call: .; clone_size: .; cdr3_aa: CASTSGRDQPQHF; cdr3_nt: TGTGCCAGCACTTCCGGGCGGGATCAGCCCCAGCATTTT
v_call: TRBV11-3; j_call: TRBJ1-1; d_call: TRBD1; clone_size: once; cdr3_aa: CASSLVSVGQKNEAFF; cdr3_nt: TGTGCCAGCAGCTTAGTATCTGTGGGACAGAAGAATGAAGCTTTCTTT
v_call: TRBV29-1; j_call: TRBJ2-3; d_call: .; clone_size: .; cdr3_aa: CSATPAGLTPDTQYF; cdr3_nt: TGCAGCGCTACCCCCGCCGGGCTCACCCCAGATACGCAGTATTTT
v_call: TRBV5-6; j_call: TRBJ1-4; d_call: TRBD1; clone_size: .; cdr3_aa: CASSRGTGVTNEKLFF; cdr3_nt: TGTGCCAGCAGCAGGGGGACAGGGGTAACTAATGAAAAACTGTTTTTT
v_call: TRBV6-1; j_call: TRBJ2-3; d_call: TRBD2; clone_size: .; cdr3_aa: CASSAQLAAGADTQYF; cdr3_nt: TGTGCCAGCAGTGCCCAACTAGCGGCGGGGGCAGATACGCAGTATTTT
v_call: TRBV2; j_call: TRBJ1-5; d_call: TRBD1; clone_size: .; cdr3_aa: CASSEGTGASNQPQHF; cdr3_nt: TGTGCCAGCAGTGAAGGGACAGGGGCGAGCAATCAGCCCCAGCATTTT
v_call: TRBV27; j_call: TRBJ1-1; d_call: .; clone_size: .; cdr3_aa: CASRPLTGERAEAFF; cdr3_nt: TGTGCCAGCCGCCCCCTGACAGGAGAGCGAGCTGAAGCTTTCTTT
v_call: TRBV5-1; j_call: TRBJ2-1; d_call: TRBD2; clone_size: .; cdr3_aa: CASSLTSGFSSYNEQFF; cdr3_nt: TGCGCCAGCAGCTTGACTAGCGGGTTTAGCTCCTACAATGAGCAGTTCTTC
v_call: TRBV27; j_call: TRBJ1-5; d_call: .; clone_size: .; cdr3_aa: CASRPGFPNQPQHF; cdr3_nt: TGTGCCAGCAGGCCAGGGTTTCCCAATCAGCCCCAGCATTTT
v_call: TRBV12-2; j_call: TRBJ2-5; d_call: .; clone_size: .; cdr3_aa: CASRSQGPGETQYF; cdr3_nt: TGTGCAAGTCGCTCCCAGGGGCCCGGGGAGACCCAGTACTTC
v_call: TRBV12-5; j_call: TRBJ2-1; d_call: .; clone_size: .; cdr3_aa: CASGLVTTRGRNEQFF; cdr3_nt: TGTGCTAGTGGTTTGGTAACCACTAGGGGAAGGAATGAGCAGTTCTTC
v_call: TRBV5-1; j_call: TRBJ2-7; d_call: .; clone_size: once; cdr3_aa: CASSVRDGSYEQYF; cdr3_nt: TGCGCCAGCAGCGTCCGGGACGGATCTTACGAGCAGTACTTC
v_call: TRBV30; j_call: TRBJ2-2; d_call: .; clone_size: .; cdr3_aa: CAGGKAPKNTGELFF; cdr3_nt: TGTGCCGGGGGTAAGGCTCCCAAAAACACCGGGGAGCTGTTTTTT
v_call: TRBV28; j_call: TRBJ2-3; d_call: TRBD2; clone_size: .; cdr3_aa: CASSWGLAGGLGTQYF; cdr3_nt: TGTGCCAGCAGTTGGGGACTAGCGGGAGGGCTTGGGACGCAGTATTTT